This passage covers 30 T cell receptor beta chains from one sample sequenced in a study of CD8 T cells in Susac syndrome (dated by TCRdb to about 2019). Library construction relied on the immunoSEQ multiplex PCR assay. RNA was extracted using the RNeasy kit, and roughly 0.45 to 1 ug of the RNA was reverse transcribed with random hexamers. The raw public reads went through TCRdb reprocessing: fastp at Q25, MiXCR clone calling, in-frame beta chains kept. Every distinct CDR3 protein forms one entry, paired with its most common genes and DNA. Recorded for this sample are 140,000 or so distinct CDR3 sequences; approximately 95% of them occurred a single time. The top ten clonotypes cover 0.11% of the sample. Specimen: CD4+ T cells from PBMCs. The receptors originated from a human donor with multiple sclerosis.

The chain links TRBV28 to TRBJ1-6; D not resolved. Germline CDR1 is MDHEN and CDR2 is SYDVKM. This CDR3 spans 15 amino acids. V was clipped by 8 bases and J by 0 bases, with 11 bases between them. CDR3 amino acids: CASGAKSSYNSPLHF. The CDR3 region has the DNA TGTGCCAGCGGAGCGAAGAGCTCCTATAATTCACCCCTCCACTTT.

The chain uses TRBV3-1 and TRBJ1-4; D not certain. Germline V gene lookup returns CDR1 LGHDT and CDR2 YNNKEL (reference sequence). The CDR3 has 12 residues. V gave up 1 base and J gave up 11 bases, with 8 bases separating them. CDR3 amino acids: CASSQVVGKLFF. The CDR3 DNA follows: TGTGCCAGCAGCCAAGTGGTGGGGAAACTGTTTTTT.

This rearrangement joins TRBV28 to TRBJ2-4; possibly TRBD2 for D (6 bases). This CDR3 is built from 14 residues. Between the trimmed V and J ends, which lost 5 bases and 8 bases, there was a span of 16 bases. CDR1 is MDHEN and CDR2 is SYDVKM in the germline V gene. CDR3 DNA: TGTGCCAGCAGTCGGGACCGCGGAGGGGACATTCAGTACTTC. Protein: CASSRDRGGDIQYF.

The V gene is TRBV6-2 or TRBV6-3, the J gene TRBJ1-1; possibly TRBD1 for D (6 bases). V was trimmed by 5 bases and J by 6 bases, leaving 19 bases between them. The CDR3 runs to 15 residues. Germline CDR1 MNHEY, CDR2 SVGEGT. The CDR3: CASSPTGSSLSEAFF. In DNA, the CDR3 is TGTGCCAGCAGTCCTACAGGGTCTTCATTATCTGAAGCTTTCTTT.

The V call is TRBV20-1, the J call TRBJ1-2; no firm D call. The CDR3 runs 14 residues. Per the germline V gene, CDR1 is DFQATT and CDR2 is SNEGSKA (reference sequence). The V end lost 0 bases, the J end lost 0 bases, and 8 bases lay between the germline ends. CDR3 bases: TGCAGTGCTAGAGAGGCGACAACTAACTATGGCTACACCTTC. Residues: CSAREATTNYGYTF.

Concerning this clonotype: The junction departs from germline at one end; a sequencing error may be responsible. The rearrangement uses TRBV29-1 and TRBJ2-3; TRBD2 aligns across 14 bases. The germline CDR1 and CDR2 sequences are SQVTM and ANQGSEA. The CDR3 covers 16 residues. CDR3 DNA sequence: TGCAGCCTTGAGGGACTAGCGGGGGCGTTCACAGATACGCAGTATTTT. It codes for CSLEGLAGAFTDTQYF.

The rearrangement joins TRBV28 to TRBJ2-7, with D possibly matching TRBD1 (8 bases). The germline V and J ends were trimmed by 10 bases and 4 bases, with 20 bases remaining between them. The CDR3 totals 14 residues. The germline gives CDR1 MDHEN, CDR2 SYDVKM. This CDR3 is CATHRGGGRYEQYF. CDR3 in DNA: TGTGCCACCCACAGGGGGGGCGGAAGGTACGAGCAGTACTTC.

The chain couples TRBV7-8 to TRBJ1-5, with D uncertain. V lost 2 bases and J 3 bases, leaving 8 bases between the germline ends. CDR1 SGHVS and CDR2 FQNEAQ come from the germline V gene. CDR3 length: 14 residues. DNA for the CDR3: TGTGCCAGCAGCTTAACCCAACCCAATCAGCCCCAGCATTTT. This encodes CASSLTQPNQPQHF.

The chain combines TRBV25-1 with TRBJ1-1; tentative D call: TRBD1 (5 bases). The V end was cut by 7 bases, the J end by 6 bases, with 18 bases between. This CDR3 contains 14 residues. Looked up from germline, CDR1 is MGHDK and CDR2 is SYGVNS. In DNA, the CDR3 is TGTGCCAGCAAAGGGAACAGGATGTTCGCTGAAGCTTTCTTT. It codes for CASKGNRMFAEAFF.

The V and J genes are TRBV9 and TRBJ2-1, with TRBD1 matching 10 bases. V shed 2 bases and J 7 bases; nucleotides not matched to a gene: 9. Germline V gene lookup returns CDR1 SGDLS and CDR2 YYNGEE. The CDR3 sequence is 16 residues long. The CDR3 bases are TGTGCCAGCAGCGTGGCGACAGGGGGCTTACGGAATGAGCAGTTCTTC. It codes for CASSVATGGLRNEQFF.

The chain is built from TRBV20-1 and TRBJ2-3, with 12 bases fitting TRBD2. V shed 8 bases and J 5 bases; nucleotides not matched to a gene: 8. This CDR3 is 14 amino acids long. Germline V gene data show CDR1 as DFQATT and CDR2 as SNEGSKA (reference sequence). In DNA, the CDR3 is TGCAGTAGCTCCGAGACTAGCGGGAGAGATACGCAGTATTTT. This gives the protein CSSSETSGRDTQYF.

This clonotype was observed once. The chain couples TRBV14 to TRBJ1-1; TRBD1 matches 9 bases. The CDR3 length is 14 residues. Unmatched junction bases numbered 6, after V lost 3 bases and J lost 7 bases. From germline, CDR1 is SGHDN and CDR2 FVKESK. CDR3 bases: TGTGCCAGCAGCCACCGAGGACAGGGGTTTGAAGCTTTCTTT. It specifies CASSHRGQGFEAFF.

The rearrangement uses TRBV29-1 and TRBJ2-3, with 9 nucleotides matching TRBD1. Losses at the gene ends were 1 base for V and 1 base for J; bases not matched to a gene: 3. There are 15 residues in the CDR3. CDR1 and CDR2 from the germline V gene are SQVTM and ANQGSEA. The CDR3 DNA is TGCAGCGTTGAAGCCCGGGACAGGGGCACAGATACGCAGTATTTT. Its translation is CSVEARDRGTDTQYF.

V and J are TRBV7-2 and TRBJ2-1; TRBD2 agrees at 15 bases. V gave up 5 bases and J gave up 7 bases; unmatched junction bases: 9. This CDR3 spans 17 amino acids. The germline V gene encodes CDR1 SGHTA and CDR2 FQGNSA. CDR3 DNA: TGTGCCAGCAGCCGCCGGACTAGCGGGGGGGCTATGAATGAGCAGTTCTTC. It codes for CASSRRTSGGAMNEQFF.

This chain links TRBV29-1 with TRBJ2-2; no definite D call. Germline V gene lookup returns CDR1 SQVTM and CDR2 ANQGSEA. This CDR3 contains 11 residues. V was shortened by 7 bases and J by 6 bases, with 9 bases between the two germline ends. CDR3 nucleotide sequence: TGCAGCGCCCTAGGGTCCGGGGAGCTGTTTTTT. This sequence encodes CSALGSGELFF.

The chain links TRBV2 to TRBJ2-5; 8 positions match TRBD2. This CDR3 region has 15 residues. V lost 3 bases, J lost 2 bases, and 5 bases stayed unmatched. From germline, CDR1 is SNHLY and CDR2 FYNNEI. CDR3 amino acids: CASSDGGGTQETQYF. The CDR3 DNA is TGTGCCAGCAGTGATGGCGGGGGGACTCAAGAGACCCAGTACTTC.

As to this clonotype: Mismatch with germline at one junction end may stem from a read error. The genes are TRBV5-6 and TRBJ1-2, with D possibly TRBD1 on 6 matching bases. The germline V gene encodes CDR1 SGHDT and CDR2 YYEEEE. This CDR3 region has 12 residues. CDR3 protein: CASSSGAAPRSF. As DNA, the CDR3 is TGTGCCAGCAGCTCAGGGGCGGCGCCGAGGTCCTTC.

The rearrangement joins TRBV30 to TRBJ1-3; the D gene is possibly TRBD1 (5 bases). CDR3 size: 13 residues. Germline V gene data show CDR1 as GTSNPN and CDR2 as SVGIG (reference sequence). V gave up 2 bases and J gave up 1 base, with 6 bases separating them. The CDR3: CAWSQGSGNTIYF. The CDR3 DNA follows: TGTGCCTGGAGTCAGGGTTCTGGAAACACCATATATTTT.

The sample holds one count of this clonotype. The DNA of the CDR3 is TGCAGTGCTAGTTTTGTGACAGGGAACTATGGCTACACCTTC. Encoded protein: CSASFVTGNYGYTF. The chain has TRBV20-1 and TRBJ1-2; 7 bases agree with TRBD1. The CDR3 sequence is 14 residues long. CDR1 DFQATT and CDR2 SNEGSKA come from the germline V gene (reference sequence). Germline trimming cut 3 bases from V and 2 bases from J; bases unmatched to any gene: 6.

This chain connects TRBV4-1 to TRBJ1-1; D not certain. The V and J ends lost 0 bases and 3 bases respectively, with 8 bases between them. The germline V gene has CDR1 MGHRA and CDR2 YSYEKL. The CDR3 runs 14 residues. CDR3 bases: TGCGCCAGCAGCCAAGATCCGGCTTACACTGAAGCTTTCTTT. The encoded protein is CASSQDPAYTEAFF.

This clonotype was detected only a few times. J is TRBJ2-3 and V is TRBV2; 9 bases agree with TRBD1. From germline, CDR1 is SNHLY and CDR2 FYNNEI. The CDR3 is 14 amino acids. V lost 5 bases and J lost 3; bases outside the gene matches: 3. CDR3 nucleotides: TGTGCCAGCAGTTCAGACAGGGGGACAGATACGCAGTATTTT. This translates into CASSSDRGTDTQYF.

The count of this clonotype is one. CDR3 amino acids: CASSQVLWISTDTQYF. The CDR3 DNA reads TGTGCCAGCAGCCAAGTGCTGTGGATTTCCACAGATACGCAGTATTTT. The chain employs TRBV14 and TRBJ2-3; D call uncertain. Germline V lookup: CDR1 SGHDN, CDR2 FVKESK. This CDR3 has 16 residues. Trimming cost V 1 base and J 2 bases, with 13 bases left between them.

The rearrangement uses TRBV29-1 and TRBJ2-7, with 9 positions matching TRBD1. V shed 3 bases and J 9 bases; nucleotides not matched to a gene: 6. The germline CDR1 and CDR2 sequences are SQVTM and ANQGSEA. The CDR3 runs 12 residues. The CDR3 sequence: CSVDWDRESQYF. The CDR3 region has the DNA TGCAGCGTTGATTGGGACAGGGAGTCGCAGTACTTC.

The chain uses TRBV29-1 and TRBJ2-1, with TRBD1 identical over 7 bases. Trimming removed 4 bases from V and 0 bases from J; junction bases left unmatched: 3. The CDR3 runs to 14 residues. Germline values: CDR1 SQVTM, CDR2 ANQGSEA. CDR3 amino acids: CSVGQGNSYNEQFF. CDR3 DNA: TGCAGCGTTGGACAGGGAAACTCCTACAATGAGCAGTTCTTC.

This clonotype was found once. The chain recombines TRBV5-6 with TRBJ2-3; D gene uncertain. The CDR3 length is 11 residues. The germline V gene encodes CDR1 SGHDT and CDR2 YYEEEE. Trimming took off 0 bases at V and 8 bases at J, with 4 bases between the two ends. The CDR3 loop is CASSLDVTQYF. As DNA, the CDR3 is TGTGCCAGCAGCTTGGACGTTACGCAGTATTTT.

V usage is TRBV9 and J usage is TRBJ2-3; D not certain. V dropped 0 bases and J dropped 2 bases, with 7 bases sitting between them. The CDR3 spans 14 residues. In germline, CDR1 is SGDLS, CDR2 YYNGEE. CDR3 DNA: TGTGCCAGCAGCGTAGGAAGCCACACAGATACGCAGTATTTT. As protein: CASSVGSHTDTQYF.

This sequence joins TRBV3-1 and TRBJ1-2; 10 bases match TRBD1. V was clipped by 3 bases and J by 4 bases; unmatched bases: 14. This CDR3 contains 18 residues. The germline V gene has CDR1 LGHDT and CDR2 YNNKEL (reference sequence). As DNA, the CDR3 is TGTGCCAGCAGCCACCTCTTCGCCGACAGGGGGCAAGGCTATGGCTACACCTTC. Protein sequence: CASSHLFADRGQGYGYTF.

This clonotype was observed once. The chain joins TRBV24-1 to TRBJ1-1; D remains ambiguous. CDR3 size: 13 residues. Trimming removed 0 bases from V and 5 bases from J, with 6 bases in between. The germline CDR1 and CDR2 sequences are KGHDR and SFDVKD. CDR3 in amino acids: CATSDLLRTEAFF. For the CDR3, the DNA is TGTGCCACCAGTGATTTGCTCAGGACTGAAGCTTTCTTT.

Remarks on this clonotype: Germline and junction disagree at one end, which may indicate a read error. This chain joins TRBV29-1 and TRBJ2-3; no firm D call. The CDR3 totals 12 residues. CDR1 is SQVTM and CDR2 is ANQGSEA in the germline V gene. The CDR3 DNA reads TGCAGCGTTGAAGTGAGCACGGATACGCAGTATTTT. This gives the protein CSVEVSTDTQYF.

DNA for the CDR3: TGCGCCAGCAGCTTGGTGGGGTCAGTTCAAGAGACCCAGTACTTC. Translation gives CASSLVGSVQETQYF. The genes are TRBV5-1 and TRBJ2-5; D is undetermined. Per germline, CDR1 SGHRS and CDR2 YFSETQ. V was pared by 0 bases and J by 2 bases, with 11 bases between. The length of the CDR3 is 15 residues.